These 2 T cell receptor beta chains came from one sample sequenced in a study of shared clonotypes between healthy human individuals. TCRdb's copy holds only in-frame clones and misses some; the assay was immunoSEQ multiplex PCR. In the table there are around 200,000 clones, approximately 92% of which are singletons. The sample taken for sequencing was naive CD4+ T cells sorted from blood. Subset in this sample: CD45RA+ positively selected. The receptors stem from a young woman in good health.

To note about this clone: At the DNA level, this CDR3 is encoded by other sequences in the same sample as well. The chain recombines TRBV7-9 with TRBJ2-1; possibly TRBD1 for D (6 bases). V was trimmed by 4 bases and J by 0 bases, leaving 10 bases between them. CDR1 SEHNR and CDR2 FQNEAQ come from the germline V gene (reference sequence). CDR3 size: 15 residues. The CDR3 DNA reads TGTGCCAGCAGCTCTCGAGGGGGCTCCTACAATGAGCAGTTCTTC. Protein sequence: CASSSRGGSYNEQFF.

This clone was found a few times. The V and J genes are TRBV18 and TRBJ2-7; 7 nucleotides line up with TRBD2. V was clipped by 1 base and J by 3 bases; unmatched bases: 0. The CDR3 runs 13 residues. CDR1 is KGHSH and CDR2 is LQKENI in the germline V gene. The CDR3 region has the DNA TGTGCCAGCTCACCACGGACTAGCTACGAGCAGTACTTC. This encodes CASSPRTSYEQYF.